The 11 T cell receptor beta chains reported below all come from one sample, sequenced in a study of vaccination and CD4 T cells after COVID-19. The treatment: roughly ten-day PBMC culture with coronavirus spike peptide pools or control peptides (ViraFEST assay). The Oncomine TCR Beta short-read assay was what sequenced the DNA obtained from cultured CD4+ T cells. TCRdb used MiXCR to reprocess the PCR reads, holding one entry per CDR3 protein. The table records about 10,000 distinct CDR3 sequences, 60% to 70% of them present only once. Antigens of these TCRs are unknown. Specimen: CD4+ T cells from blood, cultured in vitro. These receptors came from a human donor who had recovered from COVID-19.

This clonotype was seen a few times. The rearrangement joins TRBV15 to TRBJ2-7; 7 bases align to TRBD1. This CDR3 comprises 13 residues. Germline trimming cut 3 bases from V and 6 bases from J; bases unmatched to any gene: 5. CDR1 LNHNV and CDR2 YYDKDF come from the germline V gene (reference sequence). The CDR3 bases are TGTGCCACCAGCAGTAAATACAGGGGCGAGCAGTACTTC. It translates to CATSSKYRGEQYF.

The chain carries TRBV7-9 and TRBJ2-1, with 7 bases that match TRBD1. Germline V gene lookup returns CDR1 SEHNR and CDR2 FQNEAQ (reference sequence). CDR3 size: 15 residues. J was trimmed by 4 bases and V by 4 bases; bases with no gene match: 7. CDR3 protein: CASSSSGQVYNEQFF. DNA of the CDR3: TGTGCCAGCAGCTCGAGTGGACAGGTTTACAATGAGCAGTTCTTC.

This chain links TRBV4-2 with TRBJ1-1, with 10 nucleotides matching TRBD1. In germline, CDR1 is LGHNA, CDR2 YNFKEQ. This CDR3 is built from 17 residues. V was pared by 2 bases and J by 6 bases, with 12 bases of the junction left unmatched. The CDR3 here is CASSQIRGTGAGAEAFF. DNA for the CDR3: TGTGCCAGCAGCCAAATTCGGGGGACAGGGGCTGGGGCTGAAGCTTTCTTT.

The chain recombines TRBV2 with TRBJ2-2; D is undetermined. Trimming took off 4 bases at V and 7 bases at J, with 7 bases between the two ends. The CDR3 sequence is 12 residues long. The V gene's germline CDR1 is SNHLY and CDR2 FYNNEI. The CDR3 DNA reads TGTGCCAGCAGTGCGGACCACGGGGAGCTGTTTTTT. It encodes CASSADHGELFF. Full variable domain (missing parts from reference TRBV2 and TRBJ2-2): EPEVTQTPSHQVTQMGQEVILRCVPISNHLYFYWYRQILGQKVEFLVSFYNNEISEKSEIFDDQFSVERPDGSNFTLKIRSTKLEDSAMYFCASSADHGELFFGEGSRLTVL.

The chain uses TRBV7-3 and TRBJ1-2; TRBD1 agrees at 7 bases. The CDR3 totals 13 residues. J gave up 7 bases and V 1 base, and 3 bases lay outside the gene matches. Germline lookup yields CDR1 SGHTA and CDR2 FQGTGA. CDR3 sequence reads: CASSLIRGVGYTF. The CDR3 bases are TGTGCCAGCAGCTTAATCAGGGGGGTTGGCTACACCTTC. The full variable domain, in which reference TRBV7-3 and TRBJ1-2 provide the parts outside the CDR3, is GAGVSQTPSNKVTEKGKYVELRCDPISGHTALYWYRQSLGQGPEFLIYFQGTGAADDSGLPNDRFFAVRPEGSVSTLKIQRTERGDSAVYLCASSLIRGVGYTFGSGTRLTVV.

The CDR3 loop is CASSKEGPSTEAFF. DNA for the CDR3: TGTGCCAGCAGCAAAGAGGGGCCGAGCACTGAAGCTTTCTTT. The rearrangement joins TRBV21-1 to TRBJ1-1; TRBD1, the table's D call, lacks a check against the DNA. TRBV21-1 is reported as a pseudogene. The CDR3 has 14 amino acids.

The rearrangement joins TRBV7-6 to TRBJ2-7, with 9 bases that match TRBD2. This CDR3 region has 15 residues. Germline V gene data show CDR1 as SGHVS and CDR2 as FNYEAQ. With V trimmed by 0 bases and J by 6 bases, 6 bases remained unmatched. The CDR3: CASSLAGTSSGEQYF. The CDR3, as DNA: TGTGCCAGCAGCTTAGCCGGGACTAGCTCGGGCGAGCAGTACTTC. Variable domain in full (rest from reference TRBV7-6 and TRBJ2-7): GAGVSQSPRYKVTKRGQDVALRCDPISGHVSLYWYRQALGQGPEFLTYFNYEAQQDKSGLPNDRFSAERPEGSISTLTIQRTEQRDSAMYRCASSLAGTSSGEQYFGPGTRLTVT.

This clonotype has just a few counts. This rearrangement joins TRBV20-1 to TRBJ2-2, with TRBD2 as a possible D gene (7 bases). Trimming shortened V by 6 bases and J by 1 base, and 33 bases separated the two germline ends. CDR1 and CDR2 from the germline V gene are DFQATT and SNEGSKA (reference sequence). The CDR3 consists of 21 residues. CDR3 bases: TGCAGTGCAAGTGGGGGTGGGCGGGGGCGGAGGGACCGCGTGAACACCGGGGAGCTGTTTTTT. Amino acids: CSASGGGRGRRDRVNTGELFF.

CDR3 sequence: CASSLFQGKTYGYTF. The DNA for the CDR3 is TGTGCCAGCAGCTTATTCCAGGGCAAAACCTATGGCTACACCTTC. V usage is TRBV7-2 and J usage is TRBJ1-2; tentatively, D is TRBD1 (5 bases). Trimming removed 2 bases from V and 4 bases from J, with 14 bases in between. This CDR3 contains 15 residues. Per the germline V gene, CDR1 is SGHTA and CDR2 is FQGNSA.

A word on this clonotype: With a much larger clone just one base away, this may be a read error. The chain couples TRBV7-3 to TRBJ1-6; D unresolved. This CDR3 region has 14 residues. The germline gives CDR1 SGHTA, CDR2 FQGTGA. Here the CDR3 reads CANSFSGINSPLHF. CDR3 nucleotides: TGTGCCAACAGCTTCTCGGGGATTAATTCACCCCTCCACTTT.

The CDR3 nucleotides are TGTGCCAGCAGCTCCGGGACAGGGACGGCGACAGATACGCAGTATTTT. This codes for CASSSGTGTATDTQYF. V and J are TRBV27 and TRBJ2-3; TRBD1 matches at 9 bases. Germline-derived CDR1 and CDR2 are MNHEY and SMNVEV (reference sequence). V lost 6 bases, J lost 3 bases, and 10 bases stayed unmatched. The CDR3 consists of 16 residues.